A single sample gave rise to the 8 T cell receptor beta chains below, sequenced in a study of blood T cell repertoires in COVID-19. Some clones are missing from TCRdb's copy, which holds only in-frame ones; the method was immunoSEQ multiplex PCR. The sample lists almost 200,000 clones, 80% to 90% seen once, with 0.65% to 0.95% in the top ten. Sequences were obtained from peripheral blood. These receptor sequences come from a woman between 65 and 79 years old with acute or convalescent COVID-19.

The chain couples TRBV27 to TRBJ2-5, with 7 bases lining up with TRBD2. This CDR3 is 15 amino acids long. V trimming: 5 bases; J trimming: 3 bases; junction bases outside the gene matches: 9. Germline CDR1 MNHEY, CDR2 SMNVEV (reference sequence). DNA for the CDR3: TGTGCCAGCAGTCCCGAACCGACTAGCAAAGAGACCCAGTACTTC. Its protein product is CASSPEPTSKETQYF.

V and J are TRBV5-1 and TRBJ2-7; 13 positions match TRBD2. CDR3 size: 16 residues. Germline trimming cut 4 bases from V and 2 bases from J; bases unmatched to any gene: 6. Per the germline V gene, CDR1 is SGHRS and CDR2 is YFSETQ. CDR3 residues: CASSRSGTSGTYEQYF. The CDR3 DNA reads TGCGCCAGCAGCCGATCCGGGACTAGCGGGACCTACGAGCAGTACTTC. The full variable domain, completed using reference TRBV5-1 and TRBJ2-7, is KAGVTQTPRYLIKTRGQQVTLSCSPISGHRSVSWYQQTPGQGLQFLFEYFSETQRNKGNFPGRFSGRQFSNSRSEMNVSTLELGDSALYLCASSRSGTSGTYEQYFGPGTRLTVT.

The rearrangement uses TRBV28 and TRBJ1-2; 8 positions match TRBD1. This CDR3 spans 13 amino acids. Germline V gene lookup returns CDR1 MDHEN and CDR2 SYDVKM. V gave up 4 bases and J gave up 6 bases; unmatched junction bases: 4. The CDR3 coding sequence is TGTGCCAGCAGTTCGGGACAGGCTCATGGCTACACCTTC. Protein: CASSSGQAHGYTF.

The V gene is TRBV14, the J gene TRBJ2-5; 12 bases match TRBD2. The CDR3 sequence is 16 residues long. Germline V gene lookup returns CDR1 SGHDN and CDR2 FVKESK. Losses at the gene ends were 3 bases for V and 2 bases for J; bases not matched to a gene: 4. Here the CDR3 reads CASSQGTSGRQETQYF. CDR3 coding DNA: TGTGCCAGCAGCCAGGGGACTAGCGGGCGACAAGAGACCCAGTACTTC.

This clone was detected only once. This chain joins TRBV18 and TRBJ2-1, with 14 bases aligning to TRBD2. Germline lookup yields CDR1 KGHSH and CDR2 LQKENI. This CDR3 has 15 amino acids. Losses at the gene ends were 3 bases for V and 6 bases for J; bases not matched to a gene: 1. The CDR3 sequence: CASSPGLAGANEQFF. DNA for the CDR3: TGTGCCAGCTCACCGGGACTAGCGGGGGCCAATGAGCAGTTCTTC. The complete variable domain, with remaining parts taken from reference TRBV18 and TRBJ2-1, reads NAGVMQNPRHLVRRRGQEARLRCSPMKGHSHVYWYRQLPEEGLKFMVYLQKENIIDESGMPKERFSAEFPKEGPSILRIQQVVRGDSAAYFCASSPGLAGANEQFFGPGTRLTVL.

The chain recombines TRBV5-1 with TRBJ2-3; 7 bases are shared with TRBD1. The CDR3 extends over 15 amino acids. From germline, CDR1 is SGHRS and CDR2 YFSETQ. Trimming at V came to 1 base and at J to 2 bases, leaving 4 bases not matched to a gene. DNA for the CDR3: TGCGCCAGCAGCTTGATGGGACAGTACACAGATACGCAGTATTTT. Protein sequence: CASSLMGQYTDTQYF. Full variable domain (rest looked up from reference TRBV5-1 and TRBJ2-3): KAGVTQTPRYLIKTRGQQVTLSCSPISGHRSVSWYQQTPGQGLQFLFEYFSETQRNKGNFPGRFSGRQFSNSRSEMNVSTLELGDSALYLCASSLMGQYTDTQYFGPGTRLTVL.

V usage is TRBV5-1 and J usage is TRBJ2-4, with D tentatively TRBD2 (6 bases). This CDR3 has 14 amino acids. Germline values: CDR1 SGHRS, CDR2 YFSETQ. V lost 3 bases, J lost 8 bases, and 15 bases lay in between. CDR3 amino acids: CASSSVGGFDIQYF. CDR3 nucleotides: TGCGCCAGCAGCTCCGTCGGGGGTTTTGACATTCAGTACTTC.

This clone showed up just a few times. The chain employs TRBV7-2 and TRBJ2-3; 10 positions agree with TRBD1. From germline, CDR1 is SGHTA and CDR2 FQGNSA. V lost 6 bases to trimming and J lost 3 bases; unmatched junction nucleotides: 6. The CDR3 sequence is 15 residues long. In DNA, the CDR3 is TGTGCCAGCAGTTTCGACAGGGGGCATACAGATACGCAGTATTTT. Residues: CASSFDRGHTDTQYF.